The clone carrying this TCR delta chain is large. This same CDR3 is encoded by further DNA sequences in the sample. These data are taken from a study of gammadelta T cells in human blood. CDR1 is TSWWSYY, CDR2 QGS, per germline. J gave up 0 bases and V 1 base, and 12 bases lay outside the gene matches. The CDR3 is 20 amino acids. TCRdb repeated clone calling on the RT-PCR reads with CATT. The sample contains over a thousand delta-chain clones, approximately 12% of which appear only once. The chain recombines TRDV1 with TRDJ1, with 12 bases aligning to TRDD3. The sequence derives from a newborn. What was sequenced was non-Vgamma9Vdelta2 gamma-delta T cells from cord blood. The CDR3 region has the DNA TGTGCTCTTGGGGAACATCCGTACTGGGGGATACTGAAGTACACCGATAAACTCATCTTT. Encoded protein: CALGEHPYWGILKYTDKLIF.